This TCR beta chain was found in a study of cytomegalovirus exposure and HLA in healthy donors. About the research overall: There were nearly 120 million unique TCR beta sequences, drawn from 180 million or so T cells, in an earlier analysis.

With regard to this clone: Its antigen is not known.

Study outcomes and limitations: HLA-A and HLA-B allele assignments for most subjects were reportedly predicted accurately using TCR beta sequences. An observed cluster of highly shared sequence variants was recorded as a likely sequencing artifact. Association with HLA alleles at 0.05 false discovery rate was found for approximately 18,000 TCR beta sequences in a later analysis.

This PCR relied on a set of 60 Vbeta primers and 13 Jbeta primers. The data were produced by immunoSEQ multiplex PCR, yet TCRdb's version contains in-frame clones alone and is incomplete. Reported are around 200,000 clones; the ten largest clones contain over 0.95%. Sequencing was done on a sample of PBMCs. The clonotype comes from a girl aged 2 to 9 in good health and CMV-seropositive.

CDR3 in amino acids: CACAGQGPSEQYF. The CDR3 region has the DNA TGTGCCTGCGCGGGACAGGGGCCCTCGGAGCAGTACTTC. The V gene is TRBV30, the J gene TRBJ2-7, with 10 bases aligning to TRBD1. The CDR3 runs to 13 residues. Germline V gene data show CDR1 as GTSNPN and CDR2 as SVGIG (reference sequence). V lost 6 bases, J lost 7 bases, and 9 bases stayed unmatched.